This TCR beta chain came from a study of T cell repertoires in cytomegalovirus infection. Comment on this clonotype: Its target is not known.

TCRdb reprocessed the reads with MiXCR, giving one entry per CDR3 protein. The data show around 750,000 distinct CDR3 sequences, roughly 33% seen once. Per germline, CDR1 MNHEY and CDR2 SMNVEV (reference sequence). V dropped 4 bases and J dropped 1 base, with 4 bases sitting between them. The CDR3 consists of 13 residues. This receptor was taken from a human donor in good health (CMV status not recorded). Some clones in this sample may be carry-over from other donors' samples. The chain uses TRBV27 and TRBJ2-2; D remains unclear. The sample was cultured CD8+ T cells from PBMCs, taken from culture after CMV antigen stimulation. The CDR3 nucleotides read TGTGCCAGCAGTTCGATGAACACCGGGGAGCTGTTTTTT. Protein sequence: CASSSMNTGELFF.